These 10 T cell receptor beta chains originate from one sample sequenced in a study of T cell repertoires in cytomegalovirus infection. Antigens for these TCRs are unknown. Each CDR3 protein is one row after TCRdb ran MiXCR on the reads. Altogether roughly 350,000 distinct CDR3 sequences are present, about a third being singletons, with the ten largest covering approximately 13%. This sample comprised cultured PBMCs, obtained from culture after CMV antigen stimulation. These receptors were collected from a human donor in good health (CMV status not recorded). Some clones in this sample may be carry-over from other donors' samples.

To note about this clonotype: The junction departs from the called germline gene at one end, perhaps through a read error. This chain connects TRBV5-6 to TRBJ2-1; the D is unclear. CDR1 and CDR2 (germline): SGHDT, YYEEEE. This CDR3 contains 11 residues. DNA of the CDR3: TGTGCCAGCAGCTTAAGATTCGGGTTAGTCTTC. Its translation is CASSLRFGLVF.

Remarks on this clonotype: A read error is possible here, since a much larger clone lies one base away. The chain employs TRBV7-2 and TRBJ1-1; D is ambiguous. The CDR3 runs 13 residues. In germline, CDR1 is SGHTA, CDR2 FQGNSA. V lost 4 bases to trimming and J lost 5 bases, with 11 bases between them. The CDR3 nucleotides are TGTGCCAGCAGCTCCAGCTGGGAAACTGAAGCTTTCTTT. Protein: CASSSSWETEAFF.

The sample holds a few counts of this clonotype. This chain uses TRBV7-9 with TRBJ2-1; unclear D gene. The CDR3 covers 12 residues. Germline lookup yields CDR1 SEHNR and CDR2 FQNEAQ (reference sequence). Trimming left V 1 base short and J 8 bases short, with 6 bases between. The CDR3 loop is CASSLVADEQFF. CDR3 bases: TGTGCCAGCAGCTTAGTCGCGGATGAGCAGTTCTTC.

CDR3 in amino acids: CATSSLDRNYGYTF. CDR3 bases: TGTGCCACCAGCAGCCTTGACAGGAACTATGGCTACACCTTC. The chain carries TRBV15 and TRBJ1-2, with D maybe TRBD1 (6 bases). Trimming stripped 3 bases from V and 2 bases from J, with 10 bases between. The CDR3 is 14 residues long. CDR1 and CDR2 from the germline V gene are LNHNV and YYDKDF (reference sequence).

There are a few counts of this clonotype. CDR3 protein: CASSSLRDSYNEQFF. The CDR3 nucleotides are TGTGCCAGCAGTTCCCTCCGGGACAGCTACAATGAGCAGTTCTTC. The genes are TRBV28 and TRBJ2-1, with 7 bases aligning to TRBD1. The CDR3 covers 15 residues. CDR1 is MDHEN and CDR2 is SYDVKM in the germline V gene. The V and J ends lost 4 bases and 3 bases, in that order; junction bases with no gene match: 6.

The chain joins TRBV5-1 to TRBJ2-2; no clear D. Trimming pared 6 bases from V and 1 base from J, leaving 4 bases between. The CDR3 is 12 amino acids. The germline gives CDR1 SGHRS, CDR2 YFSETQ. The CDR3 protein is CASTLNTGELFF. In DNA form, the CDR3 reads TGCGCCAGCACCCTGAACACCGGGGAGCTGTTTTTT.

About this clonotype itself: Being one base from a much bigger clone, this may be a read error. The V gene is TRBV7-6, the J gene TRBJ2-2; D call uncertain. The ends were cut back, 6 bases at V and 5 bases at J, with 7 bases in the middle. This CDR3 region has 12 residues. Germline assignment: CDR1 SGHVS and CDR2 FNYEAQ. CDR3 loop: CASRFVTGELFF. The CDR3 region has the DNA TGTGCCAGCAGATTCGTTACCGGGGAGCTGTTTTTT.

The CDR3 bases are TGTGCCATCAGTGATGGAGGACCGAACATTCAGTACTTC. Its protein is CAISDGGPNIQYF. This chain links TRBV10-3 with TRBJ2-4; the D gene is possibly TRBD2 (5 bases). The germline V gene encodes CDR1 ENHRY and CDR2 SYGVKD. The CDR3 has 13 amino acids. V was clipped by 3 bases and J by 7 bases, with 10 bases between them.

The rearrangement joins TRBV7-6 to TRBJ1-1; 8 nucleotides line up with TRBD1. This CDR3 is built from 13 residues. V trimming: 5 bases; J trimming: 2 bases; junction bases outside the gene matches: 1. Germline V lookup: CDR1 SGHVS, CDR2 FNYEAQ. The CDR3: CASSQGANTEAFF. CDR3 coding DNA: TGTGCCAGCAGCCAGGGGGCCAACACTGAAGCTTTCTTT. Together with reference TRBV7-6 and TRBJ1-1, the CDR3 gives the full variable domain: GAGVSQSPRYKVTKRGQDVALRCDPISGHVSLYWYRQALGQGPEFLTYFNYEAQQDKSGLPNDRFSAERPEGSISTLTIQRTEQRDSAMYRCASSQGANTEAFFGQGTRLTVV.

This clonotype was counted a few times. This chain joins TRBV12-3 or TRBV12-4 and TRBJ2-1; tentative D call: TRBD2 (5 bases). The CDR3 has 11 amino acids. Trimming stripped 7 bases from V and 8 bases from J, with 9 bases between. The CDR3 loop is CASTISDEQFF. CDR3 bases: TGTGCCAGCACTATTAGCGATGAGCAGTTCTTC.